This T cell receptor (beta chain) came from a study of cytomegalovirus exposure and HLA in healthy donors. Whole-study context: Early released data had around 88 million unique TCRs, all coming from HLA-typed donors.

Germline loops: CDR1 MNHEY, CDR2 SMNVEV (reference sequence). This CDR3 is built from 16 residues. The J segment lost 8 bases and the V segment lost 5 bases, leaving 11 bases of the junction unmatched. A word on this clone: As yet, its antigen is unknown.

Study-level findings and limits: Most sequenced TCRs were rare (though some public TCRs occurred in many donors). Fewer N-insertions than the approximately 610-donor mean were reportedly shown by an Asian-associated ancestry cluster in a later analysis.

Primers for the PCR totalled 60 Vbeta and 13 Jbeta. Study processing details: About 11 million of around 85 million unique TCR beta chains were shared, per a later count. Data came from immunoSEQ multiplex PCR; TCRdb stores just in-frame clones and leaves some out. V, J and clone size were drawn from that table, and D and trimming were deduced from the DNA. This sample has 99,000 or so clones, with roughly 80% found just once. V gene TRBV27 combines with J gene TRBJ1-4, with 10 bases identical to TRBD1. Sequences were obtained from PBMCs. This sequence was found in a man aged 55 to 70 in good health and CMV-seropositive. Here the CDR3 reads CASSISLGQGYEKLFF. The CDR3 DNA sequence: TGTGCCAGCAGTATCTCCTTGGGACAGGGGTACGAAAAACTGTTTTTT.